A single T cell receptor beta chain is shown here with its context. The sample is drawn from a study of blood T cell repertoires in COVID-19. Here immunoSEQ multiplex PCR was the method, and the copy in TCRdb shows in-frame clones only, minus some. Among about 260,000 clones, around 90% were seen once, and the ten largest hold 0.87%. There are 15 residues in the CDR3. V gave up 5 bases and J gave up 1 base, with 14 bases separating them. Germline CDR1 PRHDT, CDR2 FYEKMQ (reference sequence). The genes are TRBV13 and TRBJ2-5; D is possibly TRBD1 (7 bases). The specimen was PBMCs or T cells enriched from blood (not recorded which). The receptor's source is a man aged 45-60 years who had been exposed to COVID-19. CDR3 coding DNA: TGTGCCAGCAGCCAGGGGGTGGGGGGCCAAGAGACCCAGTACTTC. This translates into CASSQGVGGQETQYF.